This T cell receptor (beta chain) was profiled in a study of spatial heterogeneity in lung cancer. Study-wide context: The count of detected beta-chain sequences consistently exceeded that of alpha-chain sequences.

In its sample, this clonotype was seen many times. This sample's time point: sample taken at primary tumor resection. The donors were fewer than 80 patients with non-small cell lung cancer that was early-stage and untreated. Sequencing was performed on whole RNA extracted from tumor and nontumor lung tissue, or from frozen PBMC, and the material was left unsorted. TCR cDNA molecules were tagged individually, and each one carried a unique molecular identifier. TCRdb re-analysed the 5' RACE reads in MiXCR, keeping a single row per CDR3 protein. In the table there are roughly 1,800 distinct CDR3 sequences, approximately 12% of which are singletons. The V and J ends lost 1 base and 6 bases respectively, with 13 bases between them. Germline lookup yields CDR1 SEHNR and CDR2 FQNEAQ (reference sequence). This CDR3 has 15 amino acids.

The rearrangement links TRBV7-9 to TRBJ2-4, with a weak D call TRBD2 (6 bases). This specimen consisted of normal lung tissue next to the tumor, obtained at surgery. The sequence was obtained from a female donor with early-stage non-small cell lung cancer. The DNA of the CDR3 is TGTGCCAGCAGCTTAGTTCGCGGCGGGATAAACATTCAGTACTTC. Its protein product is CASSLVRGGINIQYF.